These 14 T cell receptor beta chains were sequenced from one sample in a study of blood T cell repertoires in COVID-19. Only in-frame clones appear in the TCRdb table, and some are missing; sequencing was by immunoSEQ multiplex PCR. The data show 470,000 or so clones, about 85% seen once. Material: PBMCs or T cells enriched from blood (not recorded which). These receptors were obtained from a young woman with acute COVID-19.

The DNA for the CDR3 is TGTGCCACCAGTGGTAGGGCTAGCGGGAGTCGGGAGACCCAGTACTTC. This encodes CATSGRASGSRETQYF. The J gene is TRBJ2-5, the V gene TRBV24-1; the match to TRBD2 covers 10 bases. V lost 5 bases to trimming and J lost 5 bases; unmatched junction nucleotides: 10. In germline, CDR1 is KGHDR, CDR2 SFDVKD. The CDR3 runs 16 residues.

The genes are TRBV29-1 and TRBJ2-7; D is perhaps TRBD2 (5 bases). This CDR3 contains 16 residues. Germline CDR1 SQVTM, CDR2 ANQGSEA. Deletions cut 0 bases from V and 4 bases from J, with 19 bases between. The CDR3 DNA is TGCAGCGTTGAAGATCGCATGGGAGATCGCGGTTACGAGCAGTACTTC. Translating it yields CSVEDRMGDRGYEQYF.

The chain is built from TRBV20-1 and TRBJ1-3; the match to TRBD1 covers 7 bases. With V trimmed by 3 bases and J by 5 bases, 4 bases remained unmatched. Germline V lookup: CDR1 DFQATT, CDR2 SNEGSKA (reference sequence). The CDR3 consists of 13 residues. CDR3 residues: CSASGDSRNTIYF. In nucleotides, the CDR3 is TGCAGTGCTAGTGGGGACAGCAGAAACACCATATATTTT.

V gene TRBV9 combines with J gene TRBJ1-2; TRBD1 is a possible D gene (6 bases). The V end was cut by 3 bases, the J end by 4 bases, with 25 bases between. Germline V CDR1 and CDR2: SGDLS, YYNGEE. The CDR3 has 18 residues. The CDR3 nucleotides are TGTGCCAGCAGCGCACCCGGGCCGGGACATCAAACACTCTATGGCTACACCTTC. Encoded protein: CASSAPGPGHQTLYGYTF.

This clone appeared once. CDR3 nucleotides: TGTGCCAGCAGCTTAGCGGCCGGGACTCACACTGAAGCTTTCTTT. This codes for CASSLAAGTHTEAFF. The V and J genes are TRBV11-2 and TRBJ1-1, with D perhaps matching TRBD1 (5 bases). This CDR3 region has 15 residues. Trimming took off 1 base at V and 3 bases at J, with 12 bases between the two ends. Germline lookup yields CDR1 SGHAT and CDR2 FQNNGV.

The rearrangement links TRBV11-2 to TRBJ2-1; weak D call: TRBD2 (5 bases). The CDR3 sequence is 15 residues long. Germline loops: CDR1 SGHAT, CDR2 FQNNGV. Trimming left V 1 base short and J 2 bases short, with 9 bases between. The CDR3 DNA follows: TGTGCCAGCAGCTTAGCGGGAAATACCTACAATGAGCAGTTCTTC. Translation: CASSLAGNTYNEQFF.

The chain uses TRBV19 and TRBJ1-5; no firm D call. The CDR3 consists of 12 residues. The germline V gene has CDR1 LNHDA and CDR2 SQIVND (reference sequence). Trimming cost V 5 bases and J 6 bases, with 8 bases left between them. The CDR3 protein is CASSSGGQPQHF. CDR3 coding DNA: TGTGCCAGTAGTTCTGGAGGTCAGCCCCAGCATTTT.

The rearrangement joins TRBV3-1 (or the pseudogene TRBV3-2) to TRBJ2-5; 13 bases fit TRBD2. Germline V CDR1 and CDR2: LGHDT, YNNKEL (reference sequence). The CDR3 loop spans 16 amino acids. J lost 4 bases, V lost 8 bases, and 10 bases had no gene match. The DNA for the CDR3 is TGTGCCAGCTCCCCGGGGGGACTAGCGGGAAGAGAGACCCAGTACTTC. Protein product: CASSPGGLAGRETQYF.

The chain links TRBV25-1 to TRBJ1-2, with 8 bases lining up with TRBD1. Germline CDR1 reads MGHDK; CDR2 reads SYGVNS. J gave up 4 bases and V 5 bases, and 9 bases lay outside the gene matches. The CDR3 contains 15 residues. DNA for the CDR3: TGTGCCAGCAGTTCCAGGGGGCGCTTCGGCTATGGCTACACCTTC. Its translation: CASSSRGRFGYGYTF.

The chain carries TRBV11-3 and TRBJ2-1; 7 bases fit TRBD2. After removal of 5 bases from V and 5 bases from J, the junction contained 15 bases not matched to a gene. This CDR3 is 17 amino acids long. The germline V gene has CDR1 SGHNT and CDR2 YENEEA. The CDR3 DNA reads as TGTGCCAGCAGCCCCTACTCGGACGGGGGGTCTCACAATGAGCAGTTCTTC. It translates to CASSPYSDGGSHNEQFF. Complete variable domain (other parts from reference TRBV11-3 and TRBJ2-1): EAGVVQSPRYKIIEKKQPVAFWCNPISGHNTLYWYLQNLGQGPELLIRYENEEAVDDSQLPKDRFSAERLKGVDSTLKIQPAELGDSAVYLCASSPYSDGGSHNEQFFGPGTRLTVL.

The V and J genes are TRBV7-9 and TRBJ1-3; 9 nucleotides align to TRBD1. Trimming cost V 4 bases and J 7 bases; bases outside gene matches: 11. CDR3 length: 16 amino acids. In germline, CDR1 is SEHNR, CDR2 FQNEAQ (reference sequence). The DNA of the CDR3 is TGTGCCAGCAGCTCAACCCACAGGGGGCTCGAGAACACCATATATTTT. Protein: CASSSTHRGLENTIYF.

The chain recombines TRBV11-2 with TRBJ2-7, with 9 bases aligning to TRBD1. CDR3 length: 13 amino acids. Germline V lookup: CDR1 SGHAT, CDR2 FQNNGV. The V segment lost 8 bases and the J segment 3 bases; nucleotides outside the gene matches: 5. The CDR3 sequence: CASRMGQGYEQYF. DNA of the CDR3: TGTGCCAGCCGCATGGGACAGGGCTACGAGCAGTACTTC.

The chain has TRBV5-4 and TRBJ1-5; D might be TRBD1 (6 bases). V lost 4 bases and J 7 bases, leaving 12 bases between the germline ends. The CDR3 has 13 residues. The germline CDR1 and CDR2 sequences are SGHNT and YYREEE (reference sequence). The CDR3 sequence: CASSPDRRQPQHF. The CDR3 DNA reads TGTGCCAGCAGCCCCGACAGGCGCCAGCCCCAGCATTTT.

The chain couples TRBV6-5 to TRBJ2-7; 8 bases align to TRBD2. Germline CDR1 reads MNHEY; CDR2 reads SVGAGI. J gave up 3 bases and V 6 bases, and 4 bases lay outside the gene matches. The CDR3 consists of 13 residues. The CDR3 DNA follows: TGTGCCAGCAGCAACGCGGGGGGCTACGAGCAGTACTTC. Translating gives CASSNAGGYEQYF.